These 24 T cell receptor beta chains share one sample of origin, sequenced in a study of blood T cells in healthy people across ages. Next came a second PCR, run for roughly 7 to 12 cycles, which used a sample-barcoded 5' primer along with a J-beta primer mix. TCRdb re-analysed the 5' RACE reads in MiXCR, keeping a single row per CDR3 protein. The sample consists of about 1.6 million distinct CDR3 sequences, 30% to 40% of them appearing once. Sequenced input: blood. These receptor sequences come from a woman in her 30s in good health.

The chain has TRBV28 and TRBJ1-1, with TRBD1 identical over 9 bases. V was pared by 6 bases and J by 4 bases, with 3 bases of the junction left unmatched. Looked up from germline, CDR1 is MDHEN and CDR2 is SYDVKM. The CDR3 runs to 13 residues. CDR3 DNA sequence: TGTGCCAGCAGAGGACAGGGGACCACTGAAGCTTTCTTT. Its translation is CASRGQGTTEAFF.

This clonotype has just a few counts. The CDR3 protein is CSASSGGAPSMQYF. The CDR3 region has the DNA TGCAGTGCTAGTTCCGGGGGGGCCCCTTCTATGCAGTATTTT. This chain uses TRBV20-1 with TRBJ2-3; 8 bases are shared with TRBD2. Unmatched junction bases numbered 13, after V lost 3 bases and J lost 11 bases. CDR1 is DFQATT and CDR2 is SNEGSKA in the germline V gene (reference sequence). The CDR3 totals 14 residues.

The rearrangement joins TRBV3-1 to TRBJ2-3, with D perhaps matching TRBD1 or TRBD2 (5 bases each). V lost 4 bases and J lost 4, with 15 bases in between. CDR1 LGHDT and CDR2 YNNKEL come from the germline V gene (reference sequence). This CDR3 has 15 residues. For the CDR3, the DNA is TGTGCCAGCAGCCCACGCCAGAGGGGCGCAGATACGCAGTATTTT. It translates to CASSPRQRGADTQYF.

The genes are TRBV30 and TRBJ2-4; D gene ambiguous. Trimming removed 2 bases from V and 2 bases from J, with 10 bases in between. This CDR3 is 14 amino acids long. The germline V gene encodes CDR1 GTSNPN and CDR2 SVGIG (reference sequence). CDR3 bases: TGTGCCTGGAGTACGGGTCGCACCAAAAACATTCAGTACTTC. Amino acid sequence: CAWSTGRTKNIQYF.

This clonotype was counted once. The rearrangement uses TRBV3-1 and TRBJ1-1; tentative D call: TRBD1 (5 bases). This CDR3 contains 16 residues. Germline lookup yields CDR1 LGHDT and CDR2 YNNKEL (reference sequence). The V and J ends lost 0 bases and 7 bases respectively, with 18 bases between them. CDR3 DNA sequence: TGTGCCAGCAGCCAAGATCCCCCCACAGGAATCTATGAAGCTTTCTTT. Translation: CASSQDPPTGIYEAFF. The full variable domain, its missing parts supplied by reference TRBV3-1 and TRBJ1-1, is DTAVSQTPKYLVTQMGNDKSIKCEQNLGHDTMYWYKQDSKKFLKIMFSYNNKELIINETVPNRFSPKSPDKAHLNLHINSLELGDSAVYFCASSQDPPTGIYEAFFGQGTRLTVV.

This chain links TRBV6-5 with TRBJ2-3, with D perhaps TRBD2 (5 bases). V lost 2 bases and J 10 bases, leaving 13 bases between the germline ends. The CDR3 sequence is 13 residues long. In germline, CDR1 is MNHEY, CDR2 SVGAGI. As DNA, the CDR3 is TGTGCCAGCAGTTACCCCGAGGGCGGCCCGCAGTATTTT. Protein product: CASSYPEGGPQYF.

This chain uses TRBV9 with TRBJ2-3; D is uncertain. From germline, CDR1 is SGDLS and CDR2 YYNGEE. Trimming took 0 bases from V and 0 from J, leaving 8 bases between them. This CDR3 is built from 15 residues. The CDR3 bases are TGTGCCAGCAGCGTAGATGGGGTTAGCACAGATACGCAGTATTTT. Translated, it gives CASSVDGVSTDTQYF.

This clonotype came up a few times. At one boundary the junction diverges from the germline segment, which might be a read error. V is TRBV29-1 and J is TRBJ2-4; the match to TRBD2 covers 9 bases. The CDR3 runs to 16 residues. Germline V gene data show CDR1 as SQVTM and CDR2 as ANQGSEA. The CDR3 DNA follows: TGCAGCGTTGATGAGGGGCGGGAGGGGACCAAAAACATTCGGTACTTC. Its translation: CSVDEGREGTKNIRYF.

CDR3 sequence (DNA): TGTGCCAGCAGCCAAGTCTCGGAGTACAATGAGCAGTTCTTC. Its translation: CASSQVSEYNEQFF. The chain links TRBV4-2 to TRBJ2-1, with D hard to call. The V gene's germline CDR1 is LGHNA and CDR2 YNFKEQ. The germline V and J ends were trimmed by 1 base and 4 bases, with 8 bases remaining between them. This CDR3 has 14 residues.

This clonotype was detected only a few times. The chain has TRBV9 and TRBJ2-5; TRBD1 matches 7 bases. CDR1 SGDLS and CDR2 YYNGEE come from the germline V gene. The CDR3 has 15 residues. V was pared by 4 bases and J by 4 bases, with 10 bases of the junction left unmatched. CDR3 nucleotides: TGTGCCAGCAGCCCTCAGGGACAGAGTCGAGAGACCCAGTACTTC. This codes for CASSPQGQSRETQYF.

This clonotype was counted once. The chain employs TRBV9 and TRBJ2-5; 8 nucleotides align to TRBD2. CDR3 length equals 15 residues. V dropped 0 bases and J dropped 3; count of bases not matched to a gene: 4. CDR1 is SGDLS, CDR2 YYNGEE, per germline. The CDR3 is CASSVGGAGEETQYF. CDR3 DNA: TGTGCCAGCAGCGTAGGCGGAGCGGGGGAAGAGACCCAGTACTTC.

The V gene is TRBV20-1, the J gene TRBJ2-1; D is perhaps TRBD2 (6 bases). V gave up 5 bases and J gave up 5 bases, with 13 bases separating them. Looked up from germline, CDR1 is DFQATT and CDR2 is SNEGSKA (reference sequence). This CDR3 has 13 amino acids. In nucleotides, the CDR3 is TGCAGTGCTCGCCCTACTAGCCACAATGAGCAGTTCTTC. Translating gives CSARPTSHNEQFF.

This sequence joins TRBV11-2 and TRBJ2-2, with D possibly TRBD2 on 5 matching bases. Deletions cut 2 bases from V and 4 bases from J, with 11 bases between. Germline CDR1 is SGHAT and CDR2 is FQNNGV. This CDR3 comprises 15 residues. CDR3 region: CASSLSLGGTGELFF. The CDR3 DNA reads TGTGCCAGCAGCTTATCTCTAGGAGGCACCGGGGAGCTGTTTTTT.

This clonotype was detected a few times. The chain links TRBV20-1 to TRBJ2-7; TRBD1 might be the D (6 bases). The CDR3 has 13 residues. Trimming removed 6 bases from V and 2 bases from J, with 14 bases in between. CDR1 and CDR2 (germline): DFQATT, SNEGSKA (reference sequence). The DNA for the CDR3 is TGCAGTGCCGTTGGGCAGGGGCCCTACGAGCAGTACTTC. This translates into CSAVGQGPYEQYF.

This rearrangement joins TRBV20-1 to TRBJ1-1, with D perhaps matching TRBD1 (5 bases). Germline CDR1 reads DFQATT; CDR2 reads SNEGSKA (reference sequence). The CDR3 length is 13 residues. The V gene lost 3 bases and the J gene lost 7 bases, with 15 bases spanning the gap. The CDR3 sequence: CSARGGDVLEAFF. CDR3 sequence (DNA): TGCAGTGCTAGGGGGGGGGATGTACTTGAAGCTTTCTTT.

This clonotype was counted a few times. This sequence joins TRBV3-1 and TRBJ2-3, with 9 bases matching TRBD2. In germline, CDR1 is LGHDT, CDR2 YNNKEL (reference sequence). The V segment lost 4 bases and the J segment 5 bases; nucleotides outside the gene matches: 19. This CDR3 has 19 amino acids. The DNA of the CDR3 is TGTGCCAGCAGCCGAACCACTAGCGGGCGGTCCAAGTGGGTAGATACGCAGTATTTT. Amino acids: CASSRTTSGRSKWVDTQYF.

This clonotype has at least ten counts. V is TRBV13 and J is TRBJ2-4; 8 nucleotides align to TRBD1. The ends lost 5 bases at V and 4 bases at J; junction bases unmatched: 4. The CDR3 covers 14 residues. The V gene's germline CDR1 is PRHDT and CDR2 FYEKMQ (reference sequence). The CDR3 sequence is CASSRQGTKNIQYF. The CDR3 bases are TGTGCCAGCAGCCGACAGGGGACTAAAAACATTCAGTACTTC.

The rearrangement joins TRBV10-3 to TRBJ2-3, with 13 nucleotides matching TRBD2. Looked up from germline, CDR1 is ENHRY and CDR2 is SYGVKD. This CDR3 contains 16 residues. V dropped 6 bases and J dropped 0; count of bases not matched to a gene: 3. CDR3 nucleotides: TGTGCCATCAGGGGACTAGCGGGGTCTAGCACAGATACGCAGTATTTT. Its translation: CAIRGLAGSSTDTQYF.

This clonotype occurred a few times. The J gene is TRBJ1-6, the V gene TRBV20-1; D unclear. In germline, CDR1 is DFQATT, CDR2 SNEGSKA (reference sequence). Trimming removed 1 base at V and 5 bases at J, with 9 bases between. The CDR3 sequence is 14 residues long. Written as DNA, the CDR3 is TGCAGTGCTAGAGCCGACAAGGATAATTCACCCCTCCACTTT. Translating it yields CSARADKDNSPLHF.

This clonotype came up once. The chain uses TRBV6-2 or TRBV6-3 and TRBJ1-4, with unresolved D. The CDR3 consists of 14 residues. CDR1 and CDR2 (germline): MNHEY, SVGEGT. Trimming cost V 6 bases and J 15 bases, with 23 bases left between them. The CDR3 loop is CASRNGGVMSGLFF. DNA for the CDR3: TGTGCCAGCAGGAATGGCGGGGTAATGAGCGGATTGTTTTTT.

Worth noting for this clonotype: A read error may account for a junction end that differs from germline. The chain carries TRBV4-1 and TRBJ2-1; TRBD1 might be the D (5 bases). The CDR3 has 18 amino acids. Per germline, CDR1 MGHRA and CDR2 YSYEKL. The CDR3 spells CTSSQTAPTWGAYNEQFF. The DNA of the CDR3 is TGCACCAGCAGCCAGACAGCCCCCACGTGGGGTGCCTACAATGAGCAGTTCTTC.

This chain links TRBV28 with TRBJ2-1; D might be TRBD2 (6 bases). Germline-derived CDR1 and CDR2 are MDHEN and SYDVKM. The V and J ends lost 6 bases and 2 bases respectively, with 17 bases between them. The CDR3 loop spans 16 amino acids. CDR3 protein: CASSSFSGGTYNEQFF. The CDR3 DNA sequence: TGTGCCAGCAGCTCCTTTAGCGGAGGCACCTACAATGAGCAGTTCTTC.

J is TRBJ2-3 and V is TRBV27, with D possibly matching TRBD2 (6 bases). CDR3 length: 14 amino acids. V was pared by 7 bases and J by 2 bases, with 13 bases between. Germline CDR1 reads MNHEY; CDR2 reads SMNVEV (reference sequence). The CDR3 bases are TGTGCCAGCAAGGGCGGGGCCATCACAGATACGCAGTATTTT. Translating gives CASKGGAITDTQYF.

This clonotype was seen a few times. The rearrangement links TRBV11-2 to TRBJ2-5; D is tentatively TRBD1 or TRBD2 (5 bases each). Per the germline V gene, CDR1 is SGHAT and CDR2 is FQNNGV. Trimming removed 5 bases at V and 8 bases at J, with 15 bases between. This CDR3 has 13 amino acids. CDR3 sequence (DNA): TGTGCCAGCAGCCCCTCGGGGCGAAGAACCCAGTACTTC. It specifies CASSPSGRRTQYF.